This T cell receptor beta chain was recovered during a study of beta chain features in type 1 diabetes (dated by TCRdb to 2016 to 2019). For the study in its entirety: Mean age, gender distribution, total cell number and subset yield did not differ between patients and healthy donors. Across all samples, 107,917,701 sorted cells were examined, and cell number per subset correlated strongly with RNA yield. The study compared the TCRB repertoires of sorted circulating CD4+ T cell subsets in recently diagnosed type 1 diabetes patients with those in matched healthy donors. Naive and central memory subsets were obtained from all 30 or so donors, but regulatory and stem cell-like memory subsets were isolated from only 8 patients and roughly 8 healthy donors. The investigation overall reported the following: Naive, central memory and regulatory TCRB repertoires appeared to be more similar among patients than among healthy donors. Because cDNA was sequenced instead of genomic DNA, highly expressing activated cells could be over-represented, though the groups showed no difference in activation or CD3 levels. Shorter templates might have been favored by PCR, but patient and control samples were amplified and corrected together, so both groups would have been affected equally by any skew. Type 1 diabetes patients showed a moderate but significant shortening of TCRB CDR3 length in all four CD4+ subsets. At VDJ recombination sites, patients with type 1 diabetes made fewer insertions and deleted more nucleotides, a pattern implying thymic rearrangement abnormalities. HLA sub-analyses involved small numbers of individuals, so any influence of HLA type on TCRB rearrangement remained unresolved.

About this clone itself: Its antigen is unknown. No much larger clonotype is one base removed from it; base qualities were not supplied.

The entire isolated RNA was reverse transcribed using the High Capacity cDNA Reverse Transcription Kit, and thus expressed TCRB transcripts were sequenced. Naive, central memory and regulatory T cell samples underwent deep immunoSEQ sequencing, averaging roughly 3.3 million total reads per sample. Sorted cells were lysed in RLT buffer, and RNA was extracted using DNase-treated RNeasy Micro or Mini kits according to cell number. To prevent cross-contamination, each cell subset was processed individually, whereas patient and healthy donor samples were processed jointly. The immunoSEQ multiplex PCR was used to amplify TCRB sequences from cDNA, yielding 87-bp fragments that span the CDR3 region. Amplicons were sequenced on the Illumina HiSeq platform. In the paper's pipeline: Synthetic template baselines were used to correct PCR bias computationally, reads within Hamming distance 2 were collapsed, and singletons that could not be merged were discarded. By aligning reads against IMGT, V, D and J genes, CDR3 length, and insertions or deletions at six rearrangement sites were assigned. Within each subset, clonotype counts were normalized to sorted cell number, after which true diversity and Gini coefficients were computed with the tcR R package. Repertoire sharing was quantified using the overlap coefficient calculated on TCRB nucleotide sequences. Out-of-frame TCRB sequences from naive cells were analyzed as a proxy for the pre-selection repertoire. The clones in this table, taken by TCRdb from immuneACCESS, are in-frame only. Not every clone is retained; where verified, under half of the shortfall comes from an unresolved V gene, and the cause of the rest is unknown. V and J calls and clone size are as listed in that table; D and trimming were resolved from the DNA. This sample has about 350,000 clones in its table, and around 20% of those were observed once. Around 0.044% of the sample rests with the top ten.

Including the terminal cysteine and phenylalanine, the CDR3 comprises 13 residues. The only DNA kept is the CDR3, 39 bases in frame from the first base. Looking up the germline V gene yields CDR1 SNHLY and CDR2 FYNNEI. V loses 8 bases of germline sequence and J loses 3 bases, and the interval between the two ends is 13 bases. Each donor gave one peripheral blood draw, roughly 110 mL on average, collected into heparinised tubes. Using a panel that included CD45RO, CCR7, CD25, CD127, CD95 and CD27, naive, central memory, regulatory and stem cell-like memory CD4+ T cells were sorted on a BD FACSAria II. All sorted populations exceeded 95% purity. PBMCs were isolated immediately by Lymphoprep density gradient centrifugation and stained directly without culture. So that batch effects would be minimized, each experiment stained and sorted samples in pairs, pairing one healthy donor with one patient.

The V and J genes are TRBV2 and TRBJ2-5, with a tentative D gene TRBD2 over 6 matching bases. The receptor comes from a woman aged 18 to 35 in good health. The sample consisted of naive CD4+ T cells from blood. The cell subset or site label of this sample denotes: true naive CD4+ T cells. At the DNA level, the sequence is TGTGCCAGCGGCGGGGAGGTTGAAGAGACCCAGTACTTC. Translated, it reads CASGGEVEETQYF.